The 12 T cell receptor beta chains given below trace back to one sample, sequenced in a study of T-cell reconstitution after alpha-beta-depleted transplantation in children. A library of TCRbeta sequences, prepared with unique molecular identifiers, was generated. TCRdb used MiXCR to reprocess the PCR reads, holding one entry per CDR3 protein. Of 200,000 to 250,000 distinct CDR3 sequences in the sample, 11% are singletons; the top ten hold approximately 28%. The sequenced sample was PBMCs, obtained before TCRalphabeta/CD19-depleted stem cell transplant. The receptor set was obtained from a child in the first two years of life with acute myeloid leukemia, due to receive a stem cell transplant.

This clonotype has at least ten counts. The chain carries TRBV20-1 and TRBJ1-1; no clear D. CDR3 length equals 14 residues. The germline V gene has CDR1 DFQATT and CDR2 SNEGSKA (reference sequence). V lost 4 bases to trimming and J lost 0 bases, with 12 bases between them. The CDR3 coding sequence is TGCAGTGCTACGATCAGTGGAATGAACACTGAAGCTTTCTTT. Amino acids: CSATISGMNTEAFF.

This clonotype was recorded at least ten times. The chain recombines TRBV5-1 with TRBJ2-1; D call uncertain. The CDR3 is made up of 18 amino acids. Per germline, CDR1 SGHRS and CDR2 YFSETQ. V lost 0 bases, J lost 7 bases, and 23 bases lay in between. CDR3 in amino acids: CASSLGRWVDGQRNEQFF. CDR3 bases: TGCGCCAGCAGCTTGGGTCGTTGGGTAGACGGTCAAAGGAATGAGCAGTTCTTC.

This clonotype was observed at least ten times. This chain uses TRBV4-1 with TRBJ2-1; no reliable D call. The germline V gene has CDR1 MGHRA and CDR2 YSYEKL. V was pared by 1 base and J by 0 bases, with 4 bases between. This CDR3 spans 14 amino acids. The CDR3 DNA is TGCGCCAGCAGCCAAGGGAGCTCCTACAATGAGCAGTTCTTC. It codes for CASSQGSSYNEQFF.

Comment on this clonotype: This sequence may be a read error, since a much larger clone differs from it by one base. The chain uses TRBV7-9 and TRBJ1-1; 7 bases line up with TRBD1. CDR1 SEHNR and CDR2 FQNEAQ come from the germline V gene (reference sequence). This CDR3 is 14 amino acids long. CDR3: CVSSLERQGTEAFF. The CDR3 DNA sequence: TGTGTCAGCAGCTTGGAAAGACAGGGAACTGAAGCTTTCTTT.

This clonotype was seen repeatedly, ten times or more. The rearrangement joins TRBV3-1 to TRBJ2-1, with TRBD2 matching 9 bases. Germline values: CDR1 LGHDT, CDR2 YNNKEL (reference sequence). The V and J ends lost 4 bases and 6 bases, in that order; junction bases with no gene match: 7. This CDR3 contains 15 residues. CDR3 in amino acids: CASSPLAGWINEQFF. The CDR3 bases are TGTGCCAGCAGCCCTCTAGCGGGATGGATCAATGAGCAGTTCTTC.

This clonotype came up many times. This CDR3 reads CASSQVRNEQYF. As DNA, the CDR3 is TGTGCCAGCAGTCAAGTTAGGAACGAGCAGTACTTC. This chain links TRBV6-2 or TRBV6-3 with TRBJ2-7; D not resolved. Germline CDR1 MNHEY, CDR2 SVGEGT. The CDR3 is 12 amino acids. Trimming left V 5 bases short and J 5 bases short, with 10 bases between.

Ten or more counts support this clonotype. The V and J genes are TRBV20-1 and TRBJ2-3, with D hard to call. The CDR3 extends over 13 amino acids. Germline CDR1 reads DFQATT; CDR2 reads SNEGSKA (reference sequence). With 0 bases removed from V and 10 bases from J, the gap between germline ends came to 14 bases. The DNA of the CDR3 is TGCAGTGCTAGAGAAGGAAATAGTGTGGCGCAGTATTTT. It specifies CSAREGNSVAQYF.

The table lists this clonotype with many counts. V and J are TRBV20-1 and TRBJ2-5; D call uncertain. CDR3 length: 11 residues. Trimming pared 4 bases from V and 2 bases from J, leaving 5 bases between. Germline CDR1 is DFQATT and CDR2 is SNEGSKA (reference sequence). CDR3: CSATLQETQYF. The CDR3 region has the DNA TGCAGTGCTACCCTGCAAGAGACCCAGTACTTC.

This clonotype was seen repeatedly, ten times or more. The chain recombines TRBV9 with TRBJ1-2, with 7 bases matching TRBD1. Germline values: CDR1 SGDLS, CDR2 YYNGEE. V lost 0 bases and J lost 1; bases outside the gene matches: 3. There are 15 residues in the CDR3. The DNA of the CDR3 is TGTGCCAGCAGCGTAGCCGGGGACAGTAACTATGGCTACACCTTC. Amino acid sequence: CASSVAGDSNYGYTF.

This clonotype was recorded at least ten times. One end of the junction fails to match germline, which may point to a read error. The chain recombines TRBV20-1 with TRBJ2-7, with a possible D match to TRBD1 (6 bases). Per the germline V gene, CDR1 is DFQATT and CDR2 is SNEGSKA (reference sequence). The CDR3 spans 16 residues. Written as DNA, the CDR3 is TGCAGTGCTCCAGGTGGGGGCACGCGTGGGACATACGAACAGTACTTC. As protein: CSAPGGGTRGTYEQYF.

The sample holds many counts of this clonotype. The CDR3, as DNA: TGTGCCACTGGGTCGGCGGGAGCCTACGAGCAGTACTTC. As protein: CATGSAGAYEQYF. The chain employs TRBV15 and TRBJ2-7, with 7 bases aligning to TRBD2. The junction had 7 bases not matched to a gene; V was cut back by 9 bases and J by 2 bases. CDR1 LNHNV and CDR2 YYDKDF come from the germline V gene (reference sequence). This CDR3 contains 13 residues.

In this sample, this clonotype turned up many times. CDR3 in DNA: TGTGCCAGCAGTTTCGGGGTCGTTGGCTACACCTTC. This encodes CASSFGVVGYTF. The chain recombines TRBV28 with TRBJ1-2; no clear D gene. V lost 3 bases and J lost 7, with 9 bases in between. This CDR3 has 12 amino acids. Germline lookup yields CDR1 MDHEN and CDR2 SYDVKM.